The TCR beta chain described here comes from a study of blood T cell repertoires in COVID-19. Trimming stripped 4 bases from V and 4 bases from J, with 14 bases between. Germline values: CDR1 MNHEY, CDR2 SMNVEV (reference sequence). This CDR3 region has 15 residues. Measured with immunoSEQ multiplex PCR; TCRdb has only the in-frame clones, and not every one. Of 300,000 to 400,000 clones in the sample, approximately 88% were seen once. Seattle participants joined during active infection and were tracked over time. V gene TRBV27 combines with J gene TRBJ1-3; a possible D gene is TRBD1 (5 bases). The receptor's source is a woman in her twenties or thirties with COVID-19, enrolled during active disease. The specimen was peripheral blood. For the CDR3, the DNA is TGTGCCAGCAGTTCCCTCGGGGGTTTAGGAAACACCATATATTTT. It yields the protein CASSSLGGLGNTIYF.